These T cell receptor beta chains were read from a single sample in a study of regulatory T cells in long-lasting Graves disease. Using its own MiXCR run on the multiplex PCR reads, TCRdb lists one record per CDR3 protein. The table shows fewer than 500,000 distinct CDR3 sequences, with about a sixth occurring only once. The sample also formed part of further work on T cells in Graves' hyperthyroidism and ophthalmopathy.

The sequences come from peripheral blood mononuclear cells (PBMCs), collected at new diagnosis, from a patient treated with antithyroid drugs. These receptors all stem from a man aged 40-49 years with Graves disease. CDR3s include the opening cysteine and the closing phenylalanine or tryptophan. A D gene is named only where the DNA matches it firmly. Expanded clones get a size class; other rows say once, few or many, or leave the size out.

TGTGCCAGCAGCTTAGAAGTCGGGATCAATGAGCAGTTCTTC,CASSLEVGINEQFF,.,many,TRBV11-2,14,TRBJ2-1
TGCAGTGCTAGATCCCAAGGGGGGGTTGGCACAGATACGCAGTATTTT,CSARSQGGVGTDTQYF,.,.,TRBV20-1,16,TRBJ2-3
TGTGCCAGCAGCCCCGGGGGGTGGGGTAAAATCTCTGAAGCTTTCTTT,CASSPGGWGKISEAFF,.,.,TRBV14,16,TRBJ1-1
TGTGCCAGCAGTCACAGGGGGCGCGGTAATTCACCCCTCCACTTT,CASSHRGRGNSPLHF,TRBD1,many,TRBV28,15,TRBJ1-6
TGTGCCATCAGCCCTTTTATCACCGGGGAGCTGTTTTTT,CAISPFITGELFF,.,.,TRBV10-3,13,TRBJ2-2
TGCAGTGCTAGACGGTGGGTGTCCAGCAAAGAAGCAGGCGAGCAGTACTTC,CSARRWVSSKEAGEQYF,.,many,TRBV20-1,17,TRBJ2-7
TGTGCCAGCGTACGTAGGGACAGGGCCCGATACGAGCAGTACTTC,CASVRRDRARYEQYF,TRBD1,.,TRBV7-3,15,TRBJ2-7
TGTGCCAGCAGCCTAAGGACTAGCGGTCAATACGAGCAGTACTTC,CASSLRTSGQYEQYF,TRBD2,many,TRBV11-2,15,TRBJ2-7
TGCGCCAGCAGCCAAGTTAAGGACGTCACCGGGGAGCTGTTTTTT,CASSQVKDVTGELFF,.,.,TRBV4-1,15,TRBJ2-2
TGTGCCAGCAGTAAAGCCCCCGACTGGACAGATACGCAGTATTTT,CASSKAPDWTDTQYF,.,.,TRBV6-1,15,TRBJ2-3
TGCAGCGCAAGTAAGGTTGAGCAGTTCTTC,CSASKVEQFF,.,many,TRBV29-1,10,TRBJ2-1
TGTGCCAGCAGCTCCGGGACAGGGGGAAGGAACACTGAAGCTTTCTTT,CASSSGTGGRNTEAFF,TRBD1,many,TRBV5-4,16,TRBJ1-1
TGTGCCTGGAGGCAGGGGCGCTACAAAGAGACCCAGTACTTC,CAWRQGRYKETQYF,.,many,TRBV30,14,TRBJ2-5
TGCGCCAGCAGCAATCCGCCGCGCGAGCAGTACTTC,CASSNPPREQYF,.,.,TRBV4-1,12,TRBJ2-7
TGCGCCAGCAGCCAAGTTGCGACAGGGAACTACGAGCAGTACTTC,CASSQVATGNYEQYF,TRBD1,.,TRBV4-1,15,TRBJ2-7
TGTGCCAGCAGCCCCCGGGACTCCAAGTCGGATACGCAGTATTTT,CASSPRDSKSDTQYF,.,many,TRBV12-3/TRBV12-4,15,TRBJ2-3